This T cell receptor beta chain was identified in a study of blood T cell repertoires in COVID-19. Profiling relied on immunoSEQ multiplex PCR, and the TCRdb table lists in-frame clones only, not all of them. The sample lists hundreds of thousands of clones, around 89% occurring once. The CDR3 length is 15 residues. Germline V gene lookup returns CDR1 MNHEY and CDR2 SMNVEV (reference sequence). Trimming removed 5 bases from V and 1 base from J; junction bases left unmatched: 3. The V and J genes are TRBV27 and TRBJ2-3; TRBD1 matches at 10 bases. The TCR comes from a woman younger than 45 who had recovered from COVID-19. Sequencing used PBMCs or T cells enriched from blood (not recorded which). CDR3 protein: CASSLGQGRTDTQYF. CDR3 in DNA: TGTGCCAGCAGTCTGGGACAGGGGCGCACAGATACGCAGTATTTT.